A single sample is the source of the 24 T cell receptor beta chains below, sequenced in a study of STAT3 mutations in large granular lymphocyte leukemia. Antigens of these TCRs are unknown. Study results and caveats: Every T-LGLL patient had at least one immunodominant TCRbeta clonotype.

Here immunoSEQ multiplex PCR was the method, and the copy in TCRdb shows in-frame clones only, minus some. The sample includes tens of thousands of clones, roughly 86% of them seen just once. Sequencing was carried out using peripheral blood mononuclear cells. All receptors come from a man aged 60 to 75 with T-cell large granular lymphocyte leukemia. Some clones in this sample may be carry-over from other donors' samples.

The V and J genes are TRBV18 and TRBJ2-7; no clear D gene. With 6 bases removed from V and 0 bases from J, the gap between germline ends came to 3 bases. Per germline, CDR1 KGHSH and CDR2 LQKENI. The length of the CDR3 is 11 residues. The DNA of the CDR3 is TGTGCCAGCTCTAGCTCCTACGAGCAGTACTTC. It yields the protein CASSSSYEQYF.

The CDR3 DNA reads as TGCAGCGCCCGGGACAGGGGGGGCTACAATGAGCAGTTCTTC. Its translation is CSARDRGGYNEQFF. The chain joins TRBV29-1 to TRBJ2-1; 11 nucleotides align to TRBD1. V lost 7 bases to trimming and J lost 3 bases; unmatched junction nucleotides: 5. This CDR3 is built from 14 residues. Germline V lookup: CDR1 SQVTM, CDR2 ANQGSEA.

The rearrangement uses TRBV7-2 and TRBJ2-7; 12 bases map to TRBD1. This CDR3 is built from 18 residues. V was clipped by 2 bases and J by 2 bases; unmatched bases: 10. Germline-derived CDR1 and CDR2 are SGHTA and FQGNSA. The CDR3 region has the DNA TGTGCCAGCAGCTTAAGGGACAGGGGGCTAGCGGGACCCTACGAGCAGTACTTC. Translating it yields CASSLRDRGLAGPYEQYF.

The rearrangement uses TRBV10-2 and TRBJ2-3; D gene ambiguous. Looked up from germline, CDR1 is WSHSY and CDR2 is SAAADI. V lost 3 bases and J 0 bases, leaving 10 bases between the germline ends. This CDR3 is 15 amino acids long. This CDR3 is CASSETQASTDTQYF. CDR3 nucleotide sequence: TGCGCCAGCAGTGAAACCCAGGCCAGCACAGATACGCAGTATTTT.

J is TRBJ2-5 and V is TRBV5-1; D perhaps matches TRBD2 (6 bases). The CDR3 consists of 15 residues. From germline, CDR1 is SGHRS and CDR2 YFSETQ. V gave up 4 bases and J gave up 2 bases, with 15 bases separating them. In DNA, the CDR3 is TGCGCCAGCAGCCCCGGGAGCGGCCCGCAAGAGACCCAGTACTTC. Translating it yields CASSPGSGPQETQYF.

The CDR3 DNA is TGTGCCAGCAGCGGGGGGGGGCAGTATTTT. Translating it yields CASSGGGQYF. This rearrangement joins TRBV7-9 to TRBJ2-3; TRBD2 agrees at 7 bases. The germline gives CDR1 SEHNR, CDR2 FQNEAQ (reference sequence). The CDR3 has 10 amino acids. The trim removed 5 bases at V and 11 bases at J, leaving 1 base unmatched.

The chain employs TRBV7-8 and TRBJ1-4, with TRBD1 identical over 8 bases. Germline CDR1 SGHVS, CDR2 FQNEAQ. The V and J ends lost 5 bases and 3 bases, in that order; junction bases with no gene match: 5. This CDR3 contains 15 residues. This chain's CDR3 is CASSLTGGANEKLFF. The DNA for the CDR3 is TGTGCCAGCAGCCTCACAGGGGGAGCTAATGAAAAACTGTTTTTT.

This chain connects TRBV5-1 to TRBJ1-1; 10 positions match TRBD1. Germline V gene sequence: CDR1 SGHRS, CDR2 YFSETQ. The CDR3 is made up of 16 amino acids. V trimming: 2 bases; J trimming: 0 bases; junction bases outside the gene matches: 4. CDR3 coding DNA: TGCGCCAGCAGCTTTCGGACAGGGGGGATGAACACTGAAGCTTTCTTT. It translates to CASSFRTGGMNTEAFF.

The chain recombines TRBV6-6 with TRBJ2-7, with D possibly matching TRBD1 (6 bases). Trimming left V 6 bases short and J 2 bases short, with 17 bases between. The CDR3 length is 15 residues. Per the germline V gene, CDR1 is MNHNY and CDR2 is SVGAGI (reference sequence). CDR3 DNA sequence: TGTGCCAGCAGCGCCGGGACACGGAGTACCTACGAGCAGTACTTC. It yields the protein CASSAGTRSTYEQYF.

This chain connects TRBV7-9 to TRBJ2-7, with 7 nucleotides matching TRBD1. Trimming at V came to 1 base and at J to 0 bases, leaving 6 bases not matched to a gene. Looked up from germline, CDR1 is SEHNR and CDR2 is FQNEAQ (reference sequence). The CDR3 sequence is 16 residues long. In nucleotides, the CDR3 is TGTGCCAGCAGCTTAGGCCCGACAGGGAGCTCCTACGAGCAGTACTTC. It codes for CASSLGPTGSSYEQYF.

In this sample, this clone turned up once. The CDR3 nucleotides read TGCAGCGTTGAAGGGGGGAAGAGGAGGGGCACAGATACGCAGTATTTT. It codes for CSVEGGKRRGTDTQYF. The chain recombines TRBV29-1 with TRBJ2-3; tentatively, D is TRBD2 (6 bases). The CDR3 has 16 residues. Germline lookup yields CDR1 SQVTM and CDR2 ANQGSEA. V was cut by 1 base and J by 1 base, with 15 bases left in between.

The DNA for the CDR3 is TGTGCCAGCAGTTTAGTGGGTCTCGAGCAGTACTTC. Its protein is CASSLVGLEQYF. The gene calls are TRBV28 and TRBJ2-7; no clear D gene. Germline loops: CDR1 MDHEN, CDR2 SYDVKM. Trimming took 2 bases from V and 6 from J, leaving 8 bases between them. The CDR3 is made up of 12 amino acids.

The chain carries TRBV21-1 and TRBJ2-5; the D segment call TRBD2 is taken from the table without a DNA check. TRBV21-1 is a pseudogene segment. The CDR3 has 16 amino acids. The CDR3 protein is CASSRKESRGQETQYF. CDR3 sequence (DNA): TGTGCCAGCAGCAGAAAGGAGTCGCGGGGACAAGAGACCCAGTACTTC.

This clone was found a few times. V gene TRBV4-1 combines with J gene TRBJ2-7; D is ambiguous. The ends were cut back, 4 bases at V and 0 bases at J, with 16 bases in the middle. The germline gives CDR1 MGHRA, CDR2 YSYEKL. The CDR3 runs 16 residues. The CDR3 region has the DNA TGCGCCAGCAGCCGCGGCCCTACAGAGCCCTCCTACGAGCAGTACTTC. Its translation is CASSRGPTEPSYEQYF.

V gene TRBV9 combines with J gene TRBJ1-2; D uncertain. Per the germline V gene, CDR1 is SGDLS and CDR2 is YYNGEE. The CDR3 totals 13 residues. Trimming left V 4 bases short and J 3 bases short, with 10 bases between. CDR3 sequence: CASSPAGDYGYTF. Written as DNA, the CDR3 is TGTGCCAGCAGCCCAGCGGGTGACTATGGCTACACCTTC.

V is TRBV7-9 and J is TRBJ2-1, with TRBD1 matching over 7 bases. CDR3 length: 15 residues. Germline V gene data show CDR1 as SEHNR and CDR2 as FQNEAQ (reference sequence). The J segment lost 10 bases and the V segment lost 3 bases, leaving 12 bases of the junction unmatched. As DNA, the CDR3 is TGTGCCAGCAGCTTCAGTGCCCAGGGGGAAGGAGAGCAGTTCTTC. Translating gives CASSFSAQGEGEQFF.

This chain connects TRBV28 to TRBJ2-3; 7 bases align to TRBD1. V gave up 2 bases and J gave up 5 bases; unmatched junction bases: 7. CDR3 length: 15 amino acids. CDR1 and CDR2 (germline): MDHEN, SYDVKM. The CDR3 loop reads CASSLIGQAQDTQYF. CDR3 DNA sequence: TGTGCCAGCAGTTTAATAGGACAGGCCCAAGATACGCAGTATTTT. The full variable domain, rest sourced from reference TRBV28 and TRBJ2-3, is DVKVTQSSRYLVKRTGEKVFLECVQDMDHENMFWYRQDPGLGLRLIYFSYDVKMKEKGDIPEGYSVSREKKERFSLILESASTNQTSMYLCASSLIGQAQDTQYFGPGTRLTVL.

In the case of this clone: Different DNA sequences within this sample yield the same CDR3. V gene TRBV7-9 combines with J gene TRBJ2-1; 8 bases agree with TRBD2. The V and J ends lost 2 bases and 1 base, in that order; junction bases with no gene match: 4. CDR3 size: 16 residues. Germline V gives CDR1 SEHNR, CDR2 FQNEAQ (reference sequence). The CDR3 coding sequence is TGTGCCAGCAGCTTAAGTCTAGCGGGTTCCTACAATGAGCAGTTCTTC. Protein: CASSLSLAGSYNEQFF. The whole variable domain, filled in from reference TRBV7-9 and TRBJ2-1, reads DTGVSQNPRHKITKRGQNVTFRCDPISEHNRLYWYRQTLGQGPEFLTYFQNEAQLEKSRLLSDRFSAERPKGSFSTLEIQRTEQGDSAMYLCASSLSLAGSYNEQFFGPGTRLTVL.

The chain employs TRBV18 and TRBJ1-3; D unresolved. This CDR3 comprises 16 residues. Deletions cut 6 bases from V and 4 bases from J, with 19 bases between. CDR1 is KGHSH, CDR2 LQKENI, per germline. The CDR3 here is CASSPIGSLRGNTIYF. The CDR3 DNA follows: TGTGCCAGCTCCCCTATCGGTTCACTAAGGGGAAACACCATATATTTT.

This chain uses TRBV30 with TRBJ2-5, with 11 bases aligning to TRBD2. Germline assignment: CDR1 GTSNPN and CDR2 SVGIG (reference sequence). The CDR3 extends over 18 amino acids. The J segment lost 2 bases and the V segment lost 4 bases, leaving 15 bases of the junction unmatched. CDR3 bases: TGTGCCTGGATAGCAGGAACGGGACTAGCGGCTCTACAAGAGACCCAGTACTTC. This gives the protein CAWIAGTGLAALQETQYF.

The table lists this clone with a count of one. The genes are TRBV10-3 and TRBJ2-5; TRBD1 matches at 9 bases. There are 15 residues in the CDR3. Germline V lookup: CDR1 ENHRY, CDR2 SYGVKD. Unmatched junction bases numbered 7, after V lost 5 bases and J lost 3 bases. The CDR3 here is CAISLTGGAEETQYF. The CDR3 DNA sequence: TGTGCCATCAGTCTCACAGGGGGCGCGGAAGAGACCCAGTACTTC.

The V gene is TRBV19, the J gene TRBJ1-1; D is unresolved. Germline V gene sequence: CDR1 LNHDA, CDR2 SQIVND (reference sequence). This CDR3 region has 15 residues. V was clipped by 3 bases and J by 0 bases, with 11 bases between them. CDR3 nucleotides: TGTGCCAGTAGTATGCTTCAGATCATGAACACTGAAGCTTTCTTT. Translation: CASSMLQIMNTEAFF.

The chain couples TRBV25-1 to TRBJ2-3, with 7 bases aligning to TRBD2. CDR3 length: 14 residues. The J segment lost 2 bases and the V segment lost 7 bases, leaving 6 bases of the junction unmatched. The germline V gene has CDR1 MGHDK and CDR2 SYGVNS. CDR3 amino acids: CASTREGLTDTQYF. CDR3 DNA sequence: TGTGCCAGCACCAGGGAGGGTCTCACAGATACGCAGTATTTT.

The genes are TRBV7-3 and TRBJ2-3; 11 bases are shared with TRBD1. CDR1 is SGHTA and CDR2 is FQGTGA in the germline V gene. The V and J ends lost 4 bases and 6 bases, in that order; junction bases with no gene match: 3. The CDR3 covers 14 residues. CDR3 bases: TGTGCCAGCAGCTCGGACAGGGGGCAGGATACGCAGTATTTT. This translates into CASSSDRGQDTQYF.